This T cell receptor (beta chain) was recorded in a study of shared clonotypes between healthy human individuals. The table came from immunoSEQ multiplex PCR; TCRdb's copy has only in-frame clones and leaves some out. This sample carries around 720,000 clones, roughly 72% of them seen once, and the ten largest clones take around 1.8%. The CDR3 spans 14 residues. The junction had 5 bases not matched to a gene; V was cut back by 4 bases and J by 6 bases. Germline V gene sequence: CDR1 LGHNA, CDR2 YNFKEQ. This TCR was recovered from a woman in her thirties in good health. V gene TRBV4-2 combines with J gene TRBJ2-2, with TRBD2 identical over 7 bases. Sequenced input: memory CD4+ T cells sorted from blood. The subset here: CD45RA-negative fraction. The CDR3, as DNA: TGTGCCAGCAGCCTTCCTACTAGCGCCGGGGAGCTGTTTTTT. It translates to CASSLPTSAGELFF.